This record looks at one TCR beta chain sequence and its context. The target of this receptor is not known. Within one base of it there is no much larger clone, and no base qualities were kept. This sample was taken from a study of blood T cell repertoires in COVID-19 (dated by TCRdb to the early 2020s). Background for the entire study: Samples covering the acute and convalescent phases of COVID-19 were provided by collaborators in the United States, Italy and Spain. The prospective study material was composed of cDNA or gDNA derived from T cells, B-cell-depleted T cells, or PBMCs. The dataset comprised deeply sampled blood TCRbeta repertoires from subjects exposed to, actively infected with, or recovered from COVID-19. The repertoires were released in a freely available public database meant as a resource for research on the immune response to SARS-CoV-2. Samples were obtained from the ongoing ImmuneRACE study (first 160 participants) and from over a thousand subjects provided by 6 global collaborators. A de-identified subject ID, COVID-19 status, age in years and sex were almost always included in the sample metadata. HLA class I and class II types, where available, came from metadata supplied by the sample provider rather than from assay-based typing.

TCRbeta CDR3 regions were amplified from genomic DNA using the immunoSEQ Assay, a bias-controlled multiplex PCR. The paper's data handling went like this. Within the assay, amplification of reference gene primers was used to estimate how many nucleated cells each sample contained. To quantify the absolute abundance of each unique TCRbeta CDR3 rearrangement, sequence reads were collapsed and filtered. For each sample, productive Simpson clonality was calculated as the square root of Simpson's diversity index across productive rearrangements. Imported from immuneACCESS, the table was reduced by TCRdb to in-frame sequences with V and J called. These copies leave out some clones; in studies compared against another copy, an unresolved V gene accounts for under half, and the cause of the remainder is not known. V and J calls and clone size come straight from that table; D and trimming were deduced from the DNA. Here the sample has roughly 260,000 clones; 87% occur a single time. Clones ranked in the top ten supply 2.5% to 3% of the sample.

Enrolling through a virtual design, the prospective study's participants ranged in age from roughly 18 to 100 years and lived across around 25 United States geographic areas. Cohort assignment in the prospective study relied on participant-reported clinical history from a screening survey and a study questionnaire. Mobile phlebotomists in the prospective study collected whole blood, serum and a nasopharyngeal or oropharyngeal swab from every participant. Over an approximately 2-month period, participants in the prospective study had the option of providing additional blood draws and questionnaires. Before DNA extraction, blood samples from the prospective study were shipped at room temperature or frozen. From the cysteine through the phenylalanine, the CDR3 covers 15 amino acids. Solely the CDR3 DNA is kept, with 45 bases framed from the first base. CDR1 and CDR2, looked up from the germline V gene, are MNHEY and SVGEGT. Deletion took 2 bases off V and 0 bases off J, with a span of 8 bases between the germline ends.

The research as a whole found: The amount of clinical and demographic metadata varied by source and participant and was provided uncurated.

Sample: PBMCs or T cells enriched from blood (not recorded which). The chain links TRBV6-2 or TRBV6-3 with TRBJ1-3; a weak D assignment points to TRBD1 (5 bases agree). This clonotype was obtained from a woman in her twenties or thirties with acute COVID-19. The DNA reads TGTGCCAGCAGTTACGGCGGACACTCTGGAAACACCATATATTTT. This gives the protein CASSYGGHSGNTIYF.